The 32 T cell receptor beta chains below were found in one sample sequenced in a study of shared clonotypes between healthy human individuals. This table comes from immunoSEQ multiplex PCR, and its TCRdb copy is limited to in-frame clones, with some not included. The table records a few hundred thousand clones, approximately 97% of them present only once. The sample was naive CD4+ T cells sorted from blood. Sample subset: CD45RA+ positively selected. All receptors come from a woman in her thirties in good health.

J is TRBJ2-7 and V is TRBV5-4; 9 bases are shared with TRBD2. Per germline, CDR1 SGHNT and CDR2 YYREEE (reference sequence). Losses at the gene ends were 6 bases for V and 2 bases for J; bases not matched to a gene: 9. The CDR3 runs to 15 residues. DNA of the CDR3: TGTGCCAGCACCCTATCTAGCGGGACGGCCTACGAGCAGTACTTC. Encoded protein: CASTLSSGTAYEQYF. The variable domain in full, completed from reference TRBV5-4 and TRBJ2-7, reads ETGVTQSPTHLIKTRGQQVTLRCSSQSGHNTVSWYQQALGQGPQFIFQYYREEENGRGNFPPRFSGLQFPNYSSELNVNALELDDSALYLCASTLSSGTAYEQYFGPGTRLTVT.

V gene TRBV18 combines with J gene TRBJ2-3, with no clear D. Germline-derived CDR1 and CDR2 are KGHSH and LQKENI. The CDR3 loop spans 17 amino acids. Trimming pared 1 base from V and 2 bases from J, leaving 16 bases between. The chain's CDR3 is CASSPLVDSAHTDTQYF. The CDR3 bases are TGTGCCAGCTCACCACTCGTAGACTCGGCCCACACAGATACGCAGTATTTT.

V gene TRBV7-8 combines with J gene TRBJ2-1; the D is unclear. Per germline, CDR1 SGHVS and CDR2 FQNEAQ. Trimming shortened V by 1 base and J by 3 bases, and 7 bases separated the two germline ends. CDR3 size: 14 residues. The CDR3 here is CASSLEAHYNEQFF. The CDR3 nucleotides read TGTGCCAGCAGCTTAGAAGCCCACTACAATGAGCAGTTCTTC.

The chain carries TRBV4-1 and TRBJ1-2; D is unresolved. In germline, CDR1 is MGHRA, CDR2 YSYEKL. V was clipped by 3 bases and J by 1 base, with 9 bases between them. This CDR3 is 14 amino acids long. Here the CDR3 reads CASSHRRLNYGYTF. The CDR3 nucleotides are TGCGCCAGCAGCCACCGCCGCCTTAACTATGGCTACACCTTC.

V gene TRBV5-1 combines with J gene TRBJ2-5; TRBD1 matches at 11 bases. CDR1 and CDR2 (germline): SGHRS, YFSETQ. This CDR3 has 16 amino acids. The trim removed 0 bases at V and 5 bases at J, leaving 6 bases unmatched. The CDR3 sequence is CASSLGTGGERETQYF. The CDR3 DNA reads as TGCGCCAGCAGCTTGGGGACAGGGGGCGAGAGGGAGACCCAGTACTTC.

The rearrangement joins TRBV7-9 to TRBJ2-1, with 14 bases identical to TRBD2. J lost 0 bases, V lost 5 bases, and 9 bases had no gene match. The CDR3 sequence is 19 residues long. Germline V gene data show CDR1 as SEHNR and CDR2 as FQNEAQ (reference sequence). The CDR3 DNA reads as TGTGCCAGCAGCCCGTCGGGACTAGCGGGAGCGAGCTCCTACAATGAGCAGTTCTTC. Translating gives CASSPSGLAGASSYNEQFF. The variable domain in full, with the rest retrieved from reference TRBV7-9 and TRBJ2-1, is DTGVSQNPRHKITKRGQNVTFRCDPISEHNRLYWYRQTLGQGPEFLTYFQNEAQLEKSRLLSDRFSAERPKGSFSTLEIQRTEQGDSAMYLCASSPSGLAGASSYNEQFFGPGTRLTVL.

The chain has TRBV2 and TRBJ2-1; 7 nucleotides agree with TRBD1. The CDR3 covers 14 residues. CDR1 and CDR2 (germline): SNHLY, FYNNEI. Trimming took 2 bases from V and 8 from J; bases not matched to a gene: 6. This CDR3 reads CASSERTGPDEQFF. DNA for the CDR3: TGTGCCAGCAGTGAAAGGACAGGCCCCGATGAGCAGTTCTTC. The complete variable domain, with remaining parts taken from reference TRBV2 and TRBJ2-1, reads EPEVTQTPSHQVTQMGQEVILRCVPISNHLYFYWYRQILGQKVEFLVSFYNNEISEKSEIFDDQFSVERPDGSNFTLKIRSTKLEDSAMYFCASSERTGPDEQFFGPGTRLTVL.

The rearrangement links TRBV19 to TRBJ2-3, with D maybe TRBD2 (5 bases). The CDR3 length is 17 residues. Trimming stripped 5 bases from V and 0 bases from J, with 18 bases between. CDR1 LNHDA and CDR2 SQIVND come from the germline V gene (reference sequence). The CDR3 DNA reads TGTGCCAGTAGTTCCCGGGATTTTAAAACTAGCACAGATACGCAGTATTTT. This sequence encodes CASSSRDFKTSTDTQYF.

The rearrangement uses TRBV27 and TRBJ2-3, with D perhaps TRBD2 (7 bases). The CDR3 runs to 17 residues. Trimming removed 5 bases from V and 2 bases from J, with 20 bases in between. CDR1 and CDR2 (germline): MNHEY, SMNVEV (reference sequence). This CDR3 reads CASSPLGAGAYTDTQYF. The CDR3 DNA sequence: TGTGCCAGCAGTCCCCTCGGTGCGGGGGCGTACACAGATACGCAGTATTTT.

CDR3 sequence reads: CASNWDRRTYEQYF. The CDR3 region has the DNA TGTGCCAGCAATTGGGACAGGAGAACCTACGAGCAGTACTTC. V and J are TRBV2 and TRBJ2-7; 8 bases are a match to TRBD1. This CDR3 is built from 14 residues. CDR1 and CDR2 from the germline V gene are SNHLY and FYNNEI. V shed 7 bases, J shed 2 bases, and the junction held 7 bases outside the gene matches.

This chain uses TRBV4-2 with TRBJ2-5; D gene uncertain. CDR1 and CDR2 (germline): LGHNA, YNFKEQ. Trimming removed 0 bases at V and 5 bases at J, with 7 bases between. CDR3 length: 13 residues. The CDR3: CASSQEGGETQYF. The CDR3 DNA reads TGTGCCAGCAGCCAAGAGGGTGGGGAGACCCAGTACTTC.

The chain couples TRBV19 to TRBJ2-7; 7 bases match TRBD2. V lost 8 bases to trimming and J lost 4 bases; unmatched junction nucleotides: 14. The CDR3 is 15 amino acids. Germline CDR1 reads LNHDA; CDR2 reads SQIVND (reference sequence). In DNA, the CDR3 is TGTGCCAGTGCCCCCTTTGCTAGCGGATTATACGAGCAGTACTTC. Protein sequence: CASAPFASGLYEQYF.

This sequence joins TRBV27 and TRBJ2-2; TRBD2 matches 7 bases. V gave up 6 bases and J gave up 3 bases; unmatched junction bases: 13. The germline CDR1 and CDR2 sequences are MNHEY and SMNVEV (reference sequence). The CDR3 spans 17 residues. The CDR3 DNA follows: TGTGCCAGCAGCGGGAGCTGGCGGGAGAAGGACACCGGGGAGCTGTTTTTT. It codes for CASSGSWREKDTGELFF.

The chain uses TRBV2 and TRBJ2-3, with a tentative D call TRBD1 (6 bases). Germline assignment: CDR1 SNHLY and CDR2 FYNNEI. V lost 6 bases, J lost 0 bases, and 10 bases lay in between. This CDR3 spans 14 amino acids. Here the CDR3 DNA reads TGTGCCAGCAGGGGGGCCGTCAGCACAGATACGCAGTATTTT. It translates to CASRGAVSTDTQYF. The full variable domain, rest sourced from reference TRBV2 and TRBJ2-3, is EPEVTQTPSHQVTQMGQEVILRCVPISNHLYFYWYRQILGQKVEFLVSFYNNEISEKSEIFDDQFSVERPDGSNFTLKIRSTKLEDSAMYFCASRGAVSTDTQYFGPGTRLTVL.

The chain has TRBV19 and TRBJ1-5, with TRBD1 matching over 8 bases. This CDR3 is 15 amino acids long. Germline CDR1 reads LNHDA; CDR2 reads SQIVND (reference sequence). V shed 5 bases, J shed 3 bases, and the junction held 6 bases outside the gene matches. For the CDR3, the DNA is TGTGCCAGTAGTTTTACAGGGGGATTCAATCAGCCCCAGCATTTT. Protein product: CASSFTGGFNQPQHF.

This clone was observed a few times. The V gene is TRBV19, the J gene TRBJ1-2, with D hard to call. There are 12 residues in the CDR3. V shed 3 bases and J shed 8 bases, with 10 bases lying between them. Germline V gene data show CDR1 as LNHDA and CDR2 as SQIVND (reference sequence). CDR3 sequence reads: CASSIGKTGYTF. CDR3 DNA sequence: TGTGCCAGTAGTATTGGCAAAACGGGCTACACCTTC.

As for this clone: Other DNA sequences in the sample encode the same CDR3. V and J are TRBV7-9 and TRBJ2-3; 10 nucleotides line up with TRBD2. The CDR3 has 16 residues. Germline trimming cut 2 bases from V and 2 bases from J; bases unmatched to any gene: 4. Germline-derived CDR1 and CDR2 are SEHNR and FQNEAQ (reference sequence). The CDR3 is CASSLSLAGVTDTQYF. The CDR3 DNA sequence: TGTGCCAGCAGCTTATCCCTAGCGGGGGTCACAGATACGCAGTATTTT.

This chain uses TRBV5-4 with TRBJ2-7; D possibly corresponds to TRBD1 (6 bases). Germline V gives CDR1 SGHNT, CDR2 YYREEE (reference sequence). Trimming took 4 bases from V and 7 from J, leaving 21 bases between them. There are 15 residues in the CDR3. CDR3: CASSLEGTPFDEQYF. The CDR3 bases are TGTGCCAGCAGCCTCGAGGGGACACCTTTTGATGAGCAGTACTTC. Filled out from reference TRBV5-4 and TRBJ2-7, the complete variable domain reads ETGVTQSPTHLIKTRGQQVTLRCSSQSGHNTVSWYQQALGQGPQFIFQYYREEENGRGNFPPRFSGLQFPNYSSELNVNALELDDSALYLCASSLEGTPFDEQYFGPGTRLTVT.

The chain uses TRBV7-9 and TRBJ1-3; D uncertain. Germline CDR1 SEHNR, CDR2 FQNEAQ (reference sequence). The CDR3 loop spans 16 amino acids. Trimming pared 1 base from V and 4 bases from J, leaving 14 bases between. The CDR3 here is CASSLEELGFGNTIYF. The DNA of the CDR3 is TGTGCCAGCAGCTTAGAGGAACTCGGGTTCGGAAACACCATATATTTT.

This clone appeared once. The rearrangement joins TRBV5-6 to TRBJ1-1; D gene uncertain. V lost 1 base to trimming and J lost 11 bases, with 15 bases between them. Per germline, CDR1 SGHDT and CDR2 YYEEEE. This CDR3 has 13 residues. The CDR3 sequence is CASSLLGIGRAFF. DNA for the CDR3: TGTGCCAGCAGCTTGCTGGGCATCGGGAGGGCTTTCTTT.

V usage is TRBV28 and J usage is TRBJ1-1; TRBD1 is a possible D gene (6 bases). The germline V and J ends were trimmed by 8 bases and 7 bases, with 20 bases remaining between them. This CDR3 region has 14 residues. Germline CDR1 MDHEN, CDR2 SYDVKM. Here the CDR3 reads CASRGGPLPREAFF. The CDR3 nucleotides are TGTGCCAGCCGCGGGGGGCCCCTACCCCGTGAAGCTTTCTTT.

The CDR3, as DNA: TGTGCCAGCAGTGGCAGACAGGGGGCTGCTCAGCCCCAGCATTTT. Translation gives CASSGRQGAAQPQHF. This sequence joins TRBV6-1 and TRBJ1-5; TRBD1 matches 10 bases. The CDR3 has 15 residues. After removal of 4 bases from V and 6 bases from J, the junction contained 6 bases not matched to a gene. The germline V gene has CDR1 MNHNS and CDR2 SASEGT.

CDR3 in amino acids: CASSYSFHEQFF. The CDR3 nucleotides are TGTGCCAGCAGTTACTCGTTCCATGAGCAGTTCTTC. The rearrangement links TRBV6-6 to TRBJ2-1; D gene uncertain. Trimming cost V 0 bases and J 8 bases, with 5 bases left between them. The germline CDR1 and CDR2 sequences are MNHNY and SVGAGI (reference sequence). The CDR3 is 12 amino acids.

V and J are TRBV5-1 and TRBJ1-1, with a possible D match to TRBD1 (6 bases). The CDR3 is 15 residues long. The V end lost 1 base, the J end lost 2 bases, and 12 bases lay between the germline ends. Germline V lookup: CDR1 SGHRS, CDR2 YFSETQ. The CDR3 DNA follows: TGCGCCAGCAGCTTGCTCGGGGGGGCAAACACTGAAGCTTTCTTT. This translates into CASSLLGGANTEAFF.

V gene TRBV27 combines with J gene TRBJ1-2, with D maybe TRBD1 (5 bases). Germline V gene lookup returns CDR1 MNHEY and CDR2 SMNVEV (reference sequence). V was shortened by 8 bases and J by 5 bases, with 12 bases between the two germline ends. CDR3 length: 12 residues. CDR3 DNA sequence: TGTGCCAGCGGAGGGACCTTATATGGCTACACCTTC. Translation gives CASGGTLYGYTF.

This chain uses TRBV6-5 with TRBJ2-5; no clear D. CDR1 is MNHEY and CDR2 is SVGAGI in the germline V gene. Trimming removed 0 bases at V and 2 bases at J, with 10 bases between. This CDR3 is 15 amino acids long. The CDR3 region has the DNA TGTGCCAGCAGTTACTCGAGGCTGGATCAAGAGACCCAGTACTTC. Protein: CASSYSRLDQETQYF.

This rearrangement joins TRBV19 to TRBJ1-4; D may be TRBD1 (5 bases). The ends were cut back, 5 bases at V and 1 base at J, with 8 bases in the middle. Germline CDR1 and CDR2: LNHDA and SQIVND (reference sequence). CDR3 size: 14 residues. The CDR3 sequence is CASSDSITNEKLFF. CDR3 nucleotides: TGTGCCAGTAGTGACAGCATAACTAATGAAAAACTGTTTTTT. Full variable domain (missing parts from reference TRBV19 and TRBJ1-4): DGGITQSPKYLFRKEGQNVTLSCEQNLNHDAMYWYRQDPGQGLRLIYYSQIVNDFQKGDIAEGYSVSREKKESFPLTVTSAQKNPTAFYLCASSDSITNEKLFFGSGTQLSVL.

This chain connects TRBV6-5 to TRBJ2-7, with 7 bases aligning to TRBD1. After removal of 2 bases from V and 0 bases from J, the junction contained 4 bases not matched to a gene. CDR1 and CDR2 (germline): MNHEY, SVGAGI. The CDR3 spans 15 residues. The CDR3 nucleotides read TGTGCCAGCAGTTACGGCCGGGACAGCTCCTACGAGCAGTACTTC. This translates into CASSYGRDSSYEQYF.

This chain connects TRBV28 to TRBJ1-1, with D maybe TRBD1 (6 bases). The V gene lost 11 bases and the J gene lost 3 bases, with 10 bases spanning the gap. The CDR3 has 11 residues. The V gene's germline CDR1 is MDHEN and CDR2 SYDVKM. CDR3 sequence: CAARGHTEAFF. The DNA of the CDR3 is TGTGCCGCTCGGGGGCACACTGAAGCTTTCTTT.

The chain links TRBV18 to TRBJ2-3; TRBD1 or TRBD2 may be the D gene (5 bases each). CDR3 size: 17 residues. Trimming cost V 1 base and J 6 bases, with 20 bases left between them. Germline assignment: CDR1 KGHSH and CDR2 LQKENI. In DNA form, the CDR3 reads TGTGCCAGCTCACCACAAGAGGGACCCCTGAGTGGGGATACGCAGTATTTT. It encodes CASSPQEGPLSGDTQYF.

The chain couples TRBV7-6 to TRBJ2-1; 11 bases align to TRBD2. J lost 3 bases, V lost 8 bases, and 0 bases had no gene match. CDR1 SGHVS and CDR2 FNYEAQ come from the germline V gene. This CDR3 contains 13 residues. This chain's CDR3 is CASGTSGYNEQFF. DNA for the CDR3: TGTGCCAGCGGGACTAGCGGCTACAATGAGCAGTTCTTC.

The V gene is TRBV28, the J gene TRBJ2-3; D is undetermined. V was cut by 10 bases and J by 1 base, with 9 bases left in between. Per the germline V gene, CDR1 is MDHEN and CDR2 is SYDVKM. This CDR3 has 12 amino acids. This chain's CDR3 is CATEGGTDTQYF. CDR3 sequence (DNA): TGTGCCACAGAAGGAGGCACAGATACGCAGTATTTT. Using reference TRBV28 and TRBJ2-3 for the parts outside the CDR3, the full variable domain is DVKVTQSSRYLVKRTGEKVFLECVQDMDHENMFWYRQDPGLGLRLIYFSYDVKMKEKGDIPEGYSVSREKKERFSLILESASTNQTSMYLCATEGGTDTQYFGPGTRLTVL.